The TCR beta chain under discussion was sequenced for a study of post-analysis software for immune sequencing data. A remark on this clonotype: Its cognate antigen is unknown.

Study conclusions and caveats: By F measure, samples from a shared preparation batch strongly co-clustered. Roughly five TRBV segments, including TRBV5-6, TRBV5-1 and TRBV20-1, were more frequent in patients than controls.

The V segment lost 6 bases and the J segment 8 bases; nucleotides outside the gene matches: 8. Per germline, CDR1 SNHLY and CDR2 FYNNEI. This CDR3 is 14 amino acids long. Every TCR beta cDNA library bore unique molecular identifiers. T cells numbering about 0.95 to 11 million gave rise to a few hundred thousand cDNA molecules. TCRdb re-analysed the PCR reads in MiXCR, keeping a single row per CDR3 protein. The table includes hundreds of thousands of distinct CDR3 sequences, 30% to 40% detected once. This TCR came from a girl aged 2 to 10 with multiple sclerosis. The material sequenced was blood. The V call is TRBV2, the J call TRBJ1-4, with 8 nucleotides matching TRBD1. Written as DNA, the CDR3 is TGTGCCAGCAGCTTAGGGACAGGAGAAGAAAAACTGTTTTTT. Protein sequence: CASSLGTGEEKLFF.